The clone carrying this T cell receptor (beta chain) was seen a handful of times. The target antigen is unknown. This CDR3 is built from 16 residues. Looked up from germline, CDR1 is MNHNS and CDR2 is SASEGT. The V and J ends lost 8 bases and 6 bases respectively, with 20 bases between them. This entry belongs to a study of vaccination and CD4 T cells after COVID-19. Across the whole study: Post-vaccination samples were procured at a median of approximately 70 days following dose two (range 14 to 241).

Treatment denoted: roughly 10-day PBMC culture with coronavirus spike peptide pools or control peptides (ViraFEST assay). About 1.8 million PBMCs per well were cultured with 7.5 to 10 IU/ml IL-2 and 10 ug/ml peptide pools. The assay that was used to sequence DNA from cultured CD4+ T cells was the Oncomine TCR Beta short-read assay. It was cultured CD4+ T cells from which genomic DNA was extracted. From the PCR reads, TCRdb called clonotypes with MiXCR, one entry per CDR3 protein. The repertoire has about 21,000 distinct CDR3 sequences, around 62% of them found once; the top ten carry under 25%. The chain uses TRBV6-1 and TRBJ1-6, with D tentatively TRBD1 (6 bases). The origin of this receptor is a human donor who received a COVID-19 vaccine. The sample was CD4+ T cells from blood, cultured in vitro, taken before SARS-CoV-2 vaccination. The CDR3, as DNA: TGTGCCAGCTTGGACAGAGCCCCTTTGGGTAATTCACCCCTCCACTTT. It yields the protein CASLDRAPLGNSPLHF.